This entry lists 29 T cell receptor beta chains sequenced from one sample in a study of blood T cell repertoires in COVID-19. The data were produced by immunoSEQ multiplex PCR, yet TCRdb's version contains in-frame clones alone and is incomplete. The repertoire has about 440,000 clones, 88% of them found once; the top ten carry approximately 12%. Material: peripheral blood. The receptors originated from a woman in her fifties or sixties with COVID-19, enrolled during active disease.

This CDR3 reads CASSLRTGGKANTGELFF. CDR3 DNA: TGTGCCAGCAGCTTACGGACAGGAGGAAAAGCGAACACCGGGGAGCTGTTTTTT. The chain couples TRBV21-1 to TRBJ2-2; the table names TRBD1, a call not compared with the DNA. TRBV21-1 is noted as a pseudogene. The CDR3 has 18 residues.

The chain has TRBV11-3 and TRBJ2-2; D possibly matches TRBD1 or TRBD2 (6 bases each). This CDR3 is built from 16 residues. V lost 6 bases and J 6 bases, leaving 20 bases between the germline ends. Germline CDR1 is SGHNT and CDR2 is YENEEA. DNA for the CDR3: TGTGCCAGCAGTTTACAGGGAGGAGGTCTCCCCGGGGAGCTGTTTTTT. It yields the protein CASSLQGGGLPGELFF. The whole variable domain, filled in from reference TRBV11-3 and TRBJ2-2, reads EAGVVQSPRYKIIEKKQPVAFWCNPISGHNTLYWYLQNLGQGPELLIRYENEEAVDDSQLPKDRFSAERLKGVDSTLKIQPAELGDSAVYLCASSLQGGGLPGELFFGEGSRLTVL.

The chain uses TRBV3-1 (or the pseudogene TRBV3-2) and TRBJ1-2, with D possibly TRBD1 on 5 matching bases. Germline lookup yields CDR1 LGHDT and CDR2 YNNKEL (reference sequence). There are 14 residues in the CDR3. V was trimmed by 4 bases and J by 8 bases, leaving 17 bases between them. In DNA, the CDR3 is TGTGCCAGCAGCCCCATGGGACTGATGAAGGGCTACACCTTC. As protein: CASSPMGLMKGYTF.

CDR3 protein: CASSLGRYNEQFF. CDR3 in DNA: TGTGCCAGCAGTTTGGGCCGATACAATGAGCAGTTCTTC. V is TRBV6-2 or TRBV6-3 and J is TRBJ2-1; D remains ambiguous. V lost 4 bases, J lost 4 bases, and 8 bases lay in between. Germline V lookup: CDR1 MNHEY, CDR2 SVGEGT. The CDR3 has 13 amino acids.

The V and J genes are TRBV6-5 and TRBJ1-2, with 7 bases aligning to TRBD1. The CDR3 length is 13 residues. CDR1 and CDR2 from the germline V gene are MNHEY and SVGAGI. With 8 bases clipped from V and 7 bases from J, the junction kept 10 bases outside the gene matches. In DNA, the CDR3 is TGTGCCAGCGTCGGACAGGTCCCCTCTGGCTACACCTTC. This sequence encodes CASVGQVPSGYTF.

V gene TRBV18 combines with J gene TRBJ1-2; no clear D gene. V dropped 2 bases and J dropped 3 bases, with 22 bases sitting between them. The CDR3 consists of 18 residues. Looked up from germline, CDR1 is KGHSH and CDR2 is LQKENI. The CDR3 reads CASSPEGSINLKDYGYTF. CDR3 in DNA: TGTGCCAGCTCACCAGAGGGTAGTATAAACCTAAAGGACTATGGCTACACCTTC.

The chain combines TRBV27 with TRBJ1-1, with TRBD1 matching 10 bases. This CDR3 is 13 amino acids long. V gave up 6 bases and J gave up 6 bases; unmatched junction bases: 4. Germline V gives CDR1 MNHEY, CDR2 SMNVEV (reference sequence). This CDR3 is CASRPGQGPEAFF. The DNA of the CDR3 is TGTGCCAGCAGACCGGGACAGGGGCCTGAAGCTTTCTTT.

V usage is TRBV5-1 and J usage is TRBJ2-3, with TRBD1 identical over 9 bases. The V gene's germline CDR1 is SGHRS and CDR2 YFSETQ. This CDR3 region has 17 residues. The junction had 9 bases not matched to a gene; V was cut back by 3 bases and J by 1 base. The CDR3 region is CASSSTGGVYGTDTQYF. The DNA for the CDR3 is TGCGCCAGCAGCTCCACAGGGGGCGTATATGGCACAGATACGCAGTATTTT.

A single count supports this clone. The V call is TRBV19, the J call TRBJ1-3; D is perhaps TRBD1 (5 bases). Trimming shortened V by 7 bases and J by 2 bases, and 9 bases separated the two germline ends. Germline V CDR1 and CDR2: LNHDA, SQIVND (reference sequence). The CDR3 contains 13 residues. CDR3 nucleotides: TGTGCCAGTACCGACAGAGCTGGAAACACCATATATTTT. Protein sequence: CASTDRAGNTIYF.

This rearrangement joins TRBV7-9 to TRBJ2-7, with 7 bases identical to TRBD1. The V segment lost 5 bases and the J segment 3 bases; nucleotides outside the gene matches: 13. CDR3 size: 16 residues. Germline CDR1 is SEHNR and CDR2 is FQNEAQ (reference sequence). This CDR3 reads CASSPSSGQDFYEQYF. The CDR3 DNA sequence: TGTGCCAGCAGCCCCTCTTCCGGACAGGATTTCTACGAGCAGTACTTC.

The chain couples TRBV2 to TRBJ1-5; D unclear. The germline V gene has CDR1 SNHLY and CDR2 FYNNEI. The CDR3 has 13 residues. Between the trimmed V and J ends, which lost 5 bases and 3 bases, there was a span of 8 bases. CDR3 sequence reads: CASSNRYNQPQHF. DNA of the CDR3: TGTGCCAGCAGTAACAGATACAATCAGCCCCAGCATTTT.

Remarks on this clone: The junction departs from the called germline gene at one end, perhaps through a read error. The chain employs TRBV4-2 and TRBJ2-1, with 9 bases lining up with TRBD1. The CDR3 totals 11 residues. Looked up from germline, CDR1 is LGHNA and CDR2 is YNFKEQ. The CDR3 here is CASSRRDRVVF. The CDR3 region has the DNA TGTGCCAGCAGCCGCAGGGACAGGGTGGTCTTC.

This chain uses TRBV6-2 or TRBV6-3 with TRBJ2-2, with no clear D. V lost 6 bases and J lost 1, with 9 bases in between. Germline V lookup: CDR1 MNHEY, CDR2 SVGEGT. CDR3 size: 14 residues. The CDR3 protein is CASSRAENTGELFF. The CDR3 bases are TGTGCCAGCAGCCGCGCCGAGAACACCGGGGAGCTGTTTTTT.

V gene TRBV27 combines with J gene TRBJ2-1, with TRBD1 matching 12 bases. Germline trimming cut 6 bases from V and 6 bases from J; bases unmatched to any gene: 6. There are 15 residues in the CDR3. CDR1 and CDR2 from the germline V gene are MNHEY and SMNVEV (reference sequence). The chain's CDR3 is CASSSGTGGINEQFF. The CDR3 coding sequence is TGTGCCAGCAGCTCGGGGACAGGGGGCATCAATGAGCAGTTCTTC.

V is TRBV2 and J is TRBJ2-7, with 7 bases fitting TRBD1. J gave up 4 bases and V 6 bases, and 3 bases lay outside the gene matches. In germline, CDR1 is SNHLY, CDR2 FYNNEI. This CDR3 has 12 amino acids. CDR3 DNA sequence: TGTGCCAGCAGGACACAGGGGTACGAGCAGTACTTC. Residues: CASRTQGYEQYF. Full variable domain (missing parts from reference TRBV2 and TRBJ2-7): EPEVTQTPSHQVTQMGQEVILRCVPISNHLYFYWYRQILGQKVEFLVSFYNNEISEKSEIFDDQFSVERPDGSNFTLKIRSTKLEDSAMYFCASRTQGYEQYFGPGTRLTVT.

The gene calls are TRBV5-1 and TRBJ2-2, with D perhaps TRBD2 (6 bases). Germline V CDR1 and CDR2: SGHRS, YFSETQ. The CDR3 extends over 13 amino acids. Trimming took 4 bases from V and 5 from J, leaving 9 bases between them. The CDR3 region is CASSAAGTGELFF. The CDR3 coding sequence is TGCGCCAGCAGCGCGGCGGGGACCGGGGAGCTGTTTTTT. The complete variable domain, with remaining parts taken from reference TRBV5-1 and TRBJ2-2, reads KAGVTQTPRYLIKTRGQQVTLSCSPISGHRSVSWYQQTPGQGLQFLFEYFSETQRNKGNFPGRFSGRQFSNSRSEMNVSTLELGDSALYLCASSAAGTGELFFGEGSRLTVL.

In its sample, this clone was seen once. The chain is built from TRBV10-3 and TRBJ1-2; D is perhaps TRBD1 (6 bases). V dropped 0 bases and J dropped 6 bases, with 11 bases sitting between them. The CDR3 length is 14 residues. CDR1 and CDR2 from the germline V gene are ENHRY and SYGVKD. CDR3 protein: CAISESAGVNGYTF. Here the CDR3 DNA reads TGTGCCATCAGTGAGTCCGCAGGGGTTAATGGCTACACCTTC.

The V call is TRBV3-1 (or the pseudogene TRBV3-2), the J call TRBJ2-6, with TRBD2 matching 7 bases. CDR1 LGHDT and CDR2 YNNKEL come from the germline V gene (reference sequence). This CDR3 has 16 amino acids. J gave up 4 bases and V 4 bases, and 7 bases lay outside the gene matches. CDR3 in amino acids: CASSPTGRTGANVLTF. DNA for the CDR3: TGTGCCAGCAGCCCTACCGGGAGGACGGGGGCCAACGTCCTGACTTTC.

The chain is built from TRBV30 and TRBJ2-3; D possibly corresponds to TRBD2 (6 bases). CDR1 is GTSNPN and CDR2 is SVGIG in the germline V gene (reference sequence). This CDR3 comprises 15 residues. The V gene lost 6 bases and the J gene lost 0 bases, with 16 bases spanning the gap. CDR3 coding DNA: TGTGCCTGTGAACCTACCGGGACTAGCACAGATACGCAGTATTTT. It is translated as CACEPTGTSTDTQYF.

V is TRBV5-1 and J is TRBJ1-3, with 7 nucleotides matching TRBD1. The V and J ends lost 4 bases and 8 bases, in that order; junction bases with no gene match: 6. The CDR3 loop spans 13 amino acids. Germline CDR1 is SGHRS and CDR2 is YFSETQ. CDR3 DNA sequence: TGCGCCAGCAGCCGGGACAGAGGGGACACCATATATTTT. The encoded protein is CASSRDRGDTIYF.

This chain uses TRBV9 with TRBJ2-6; D is unclear. Trimming took 7 bases from V and 8 from J, leaving 16 bases between them. Germline assignment: CDR1 SGDLS and CDR2 YYNGEE. The CDR3 totals 14 residues. The CDR3: CASPRATESNVLTF. Here the CDR3 DNA reads TGTGCCAGCCCGAGAGCTACAGAGTCCAACGTCCTGACTTTC.

J is TRBJ1-2 and V is TRBV6-5; tentatively, D is TRBD1 (6 bases). The CDR3 covers 14 residues. V was cut by 6 bases and J by 7 bases, with 18 bases left in between. Per the germline V gene, CDR1 is MNHEY and CDR2 is SVGAGI. CDR3 sequence: CASSLTQGQPGYTF. For the CDR3, the DNA is TGTGCCAGCAGCCTAACCCAGGGACAACCTGGCTACACCTTC.

This clone was picked up a small number of times. The V call is TRBV7-8, the J call TRBJ1-5; no clear D. The germline gives CDR1 SGHVS, CDR2 FQNEAQ. The CDR3 consists of 14 residues. V lost 4 bases, J lost 4 bases, and 11 bases lay in between. The CDR3 loop reads CASSSGGPNQPQHF. In nucleotides, the CDR3 is TGTGCCAGCAGCTCTGGAGGACCTAATCAGCCCCAGCATTTT.

This clone was recorded a few times. Here the CDR3 DNA reads TGTGCCAGCGGGGGGTGGACACCCCTCACTGAAGCTTTCTTT. This encodes CASGGWTPLTEAFF. J is TRBJ1-1 and V is TRBV28; a weak D match, TRBD1 (5 bases). Germline CDR1 MDHEN, CDR2 SYDVKM. The CDR3 is 14 amino acids. With 8 bases removed from V and 4 bases from J, the gap between germline ends came to 17 bases.

The chain links TRBV4-2 to TRBJ2-3, with TRBD2 matching 8 bases. The CDR3 is 16 residues long. V was pared by 0 bases and J by 2 bases, with 4 bases of the junction left unmatched. Germline lookup yields CDR1 LGHNA and CDR2 YNFKEQ. The CDR3 loop is CASSQELAGYTDTQYF. Here the CDR3 DNA reads TGTGCCAGCAGCCAAGAATTAGCGGGGTACACAGATACGCAGTATTTT.

The chain recombines TRBV7-3 with TRBJ2-7, with D possibly being TRBD1 (7 bases). Trimming pared 5 bases from V and 5 bases from J, leaving 25 bases between. Germline V gene lookup returns CDR1 SGHTA and CDR2 FQGTGA. This CDR3 is built from 17 residues. The CDR3 region has the DNA TGTGCCAGCAGCGGAGCTTACCTAACTGGCAGGGGGGACGAGCAGTACTTC. Translating gives CASSGAYLTGRGDEQYF.

CDR3 sequence: CASSLTRSSEAFF. DNA of the CDR3: TGTGCCAGCAGCCTCACGCGTAGCTCTGAAGCTTTCTTT. The chain is built from TRBV7-9 and TRBJ1-1; D gene ambiguous. This CDR3 region has 13 residues. CDR1 is SEHNR, CDR2 FQNEAQ, per germline (reference sequence). Trimming removed 5 bases from V and 6 bases from J, with 13 bases in between.

The CDR3 sequence is CASSLAQGGNTGELFF. For the CDR3, the DNA is TGCGCCAGCAGCTTGGCCCAGGGGGGTAACACCGGGGAGCTGTTTTTT. V gene TRBV5-1 combines with J gene TRBJ2-2, with D tentatively TRBD1 (7 bases). The germline gives CDR1 SGHRS, CDR2 YFSETQ. V lost 0 bases and J 2 bases, leaving 11 bases between the germline ends. The CDR3 is 16 residues long. Full variable domain (remainder filled in from reference TRBV5-1 and TRBJ2-2): KAGVTQTPRYLIKTRGQQVTLSCSPISGHRSVSWYQQTPGQGLQFLFEYFSETQRNKGNFPGRFSGRQFSNSRSEMNVSTLELGDSALYLCASSLAQGGNTGELFFGEGSRLTVL.

Points on this clone: The identical CDR3 is also encoded by other nucleotide sequences in the sample. V gene TRBV5-1 combines with J gene TRBJ2-7; D is uncertain. V was clipped by 2 bases and J by 4 bases, with 7 bases between them. Germline CDR1 is SGHRS and CDR2 is YFSETQ. CDR3 length: 12 residues. The CDR3 loop reads CASSLTDYEQYF. In nucleotides, the CDR3 is TGCGCCAGCAGCTTAACAGATTACGAGCAGTACTTC.